A single TCR beta chain is shown here with its context. TCRdb re-called the reads with MiXCR, one entry per CDR3 protein. The sample has about 260,000 distinct CDR3 sequences, roughly 9.1% seen once. These data come from a study of T cell repertoires in cytomegalovirus infection. Germline assignment: CDR1 MGHRA and CDR2 YSYEKL. CDR3 length equals 15 residues. V gave up 8 bases and J gave up 4 bases; unmatched junction bases: 10. Sequenced: PBMCs. The chain links TRBV4-1 to TRBJ2-2, with 7 bases lining up with TRBD1. The receptor was isolated from a human donor in good health (CMV status not recorded). Some clones in this sample may be carry-over from other donors' samples. As DNA, the CDR3 is TGCGCCAGCGGACCGGGACAGCTGATCACCGGGGAGCTGTTTTTT. Translating gives CASGPGQLITGELFF.